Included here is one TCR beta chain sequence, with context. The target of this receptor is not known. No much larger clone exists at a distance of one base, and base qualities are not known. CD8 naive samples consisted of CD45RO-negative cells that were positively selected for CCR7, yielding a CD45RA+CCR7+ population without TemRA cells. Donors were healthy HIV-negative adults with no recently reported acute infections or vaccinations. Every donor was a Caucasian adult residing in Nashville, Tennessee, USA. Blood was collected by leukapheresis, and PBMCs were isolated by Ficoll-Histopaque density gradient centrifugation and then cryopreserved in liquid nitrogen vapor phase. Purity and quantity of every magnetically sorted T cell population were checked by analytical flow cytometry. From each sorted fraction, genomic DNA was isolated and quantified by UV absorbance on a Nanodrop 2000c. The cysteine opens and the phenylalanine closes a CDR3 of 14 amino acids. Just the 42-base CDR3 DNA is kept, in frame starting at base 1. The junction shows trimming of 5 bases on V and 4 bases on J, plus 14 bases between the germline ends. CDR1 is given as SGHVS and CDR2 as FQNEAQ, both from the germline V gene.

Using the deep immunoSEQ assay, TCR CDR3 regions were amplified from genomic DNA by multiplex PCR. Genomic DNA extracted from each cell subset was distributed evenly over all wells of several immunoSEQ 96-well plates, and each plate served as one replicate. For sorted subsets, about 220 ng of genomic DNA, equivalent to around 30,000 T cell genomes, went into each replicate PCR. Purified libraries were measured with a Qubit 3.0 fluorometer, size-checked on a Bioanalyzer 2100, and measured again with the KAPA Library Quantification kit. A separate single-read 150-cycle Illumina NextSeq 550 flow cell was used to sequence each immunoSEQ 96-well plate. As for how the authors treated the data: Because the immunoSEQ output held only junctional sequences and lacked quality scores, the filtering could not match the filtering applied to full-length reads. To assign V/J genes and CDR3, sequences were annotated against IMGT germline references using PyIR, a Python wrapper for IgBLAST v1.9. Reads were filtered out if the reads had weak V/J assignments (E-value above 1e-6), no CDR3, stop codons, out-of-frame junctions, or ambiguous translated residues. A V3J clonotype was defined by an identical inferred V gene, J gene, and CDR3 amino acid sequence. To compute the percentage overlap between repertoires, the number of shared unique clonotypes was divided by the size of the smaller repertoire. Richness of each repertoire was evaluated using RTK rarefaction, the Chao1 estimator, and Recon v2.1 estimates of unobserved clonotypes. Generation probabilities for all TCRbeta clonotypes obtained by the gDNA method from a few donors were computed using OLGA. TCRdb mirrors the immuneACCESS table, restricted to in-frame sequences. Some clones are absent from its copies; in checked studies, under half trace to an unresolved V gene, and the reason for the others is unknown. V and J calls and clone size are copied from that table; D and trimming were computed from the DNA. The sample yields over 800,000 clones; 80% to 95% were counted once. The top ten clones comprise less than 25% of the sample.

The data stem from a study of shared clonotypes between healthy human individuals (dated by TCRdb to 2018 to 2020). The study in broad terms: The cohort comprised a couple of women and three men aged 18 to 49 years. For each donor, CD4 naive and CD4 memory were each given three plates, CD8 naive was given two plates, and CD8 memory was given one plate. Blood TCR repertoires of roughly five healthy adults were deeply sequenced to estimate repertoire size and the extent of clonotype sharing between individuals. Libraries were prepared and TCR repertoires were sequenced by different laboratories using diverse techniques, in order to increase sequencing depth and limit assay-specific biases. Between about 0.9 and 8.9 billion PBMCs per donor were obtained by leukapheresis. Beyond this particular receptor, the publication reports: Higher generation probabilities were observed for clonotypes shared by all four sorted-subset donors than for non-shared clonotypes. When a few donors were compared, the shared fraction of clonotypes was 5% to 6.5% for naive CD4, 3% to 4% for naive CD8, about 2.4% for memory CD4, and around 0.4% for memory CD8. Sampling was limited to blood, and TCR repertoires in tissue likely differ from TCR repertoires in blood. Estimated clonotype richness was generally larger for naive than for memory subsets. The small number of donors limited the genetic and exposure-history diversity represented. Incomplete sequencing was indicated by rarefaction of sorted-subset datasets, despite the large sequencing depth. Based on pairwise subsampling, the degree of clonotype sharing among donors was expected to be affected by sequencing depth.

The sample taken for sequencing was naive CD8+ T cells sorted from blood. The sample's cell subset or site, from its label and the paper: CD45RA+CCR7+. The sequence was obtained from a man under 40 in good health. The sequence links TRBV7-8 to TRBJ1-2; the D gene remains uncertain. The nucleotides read TGTGCCAGCAGCCTTAATGCCGAGATCTATGGCTACACCTTC. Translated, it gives CASSLNAEIYGYTF.